This T cell receptor (beta chain) derives from a study of cytomegalovirus exposure and HLA in healthy donors. Study-level information: Earlier, 150 million to 200 million T cells were analyzed, and 90 million to 120 million unique TCR beta sequences were found among them.

The PCR used 60 Vbeta and 13 Jbeta primers. Produced via immunoSEQ multiplex PCR; TCRdb's table is partial and in-frame only. Of 130,000 to 150,000 clones listed, roughly 65% were seen once; the top ten hold approximately 4.3%. Study observations and caveats: CMV serostatus stood as the only immune exposure information on hand. Compared with the roughly 670-donor mean, an Asian-associated ancestry cluster reportedly had fewer N-insertions, according to a later analysis.

For this clone: Its antigen is not known.

When sampled, the donors appeared nominally healthy, though they likely had unrecorded immune exposures. Sequencing used PBMCs. The sequence derives from a man aged 55 to 70 in good health and CMV-seronegative.

CDR3 protein: CASSGGTGSSYNEQFF. For the CDR3, the DNA is TGTGCCAGTAGTGGTGGGACAGGGAGCTCCTACAATGAGCAGTTCTTC. V is TRBV19 and J is TRBJ2-1, with 9 nucleotides matching TRBD1. The CDR3 extends over 16 amino acids. J gave up 0 bases and V 5 bases, and 5 bases lay outside the gene matches. CDR1 is LNHDA, CDR2 SQIVND, per germline (reference sequence).